This TCR beta chain comes out of a study of CD8+CD57+ T cells in acquired aplastic anemia. Whole-study results and caveats: The same twenty-nine CD8+ CDR3 sequences occurred in patients and in controls.

Researchers used genomic DNA as the template to profile TCR beta VDJ and CDR3. TCRdb independently ran MiXCR on the reads; one entry per CDR3 protein. The table has some 170,000 distinct CDR3 sequences, 63% seen once; the top ten hold about 42%. Comment on this clonotype: Its specificity is unknown.

The patients chosen for sequencing had shown expansion of CD8+CD57+ cells (detected by flow cytometry). Source material: sorted CD4+, CD8+, or CD8+CD57+ T cells (not recorded which) from PBMCs. The TCR comes from a human donor with aplastic anemia.

The CDR3 DNA is TGCAGCGCCATAGTGATGGTCGAGCAGTACTTC. Translation gives CSAIVMVEQYF. The chain joins TRBV29-1 to TRBJ2-7; no firm D call. Germline lookup yields CDR1 SQVTM and CDR2 ANQGSEA. Trimming pared 7 bases from V and 6 bases from J, leaving 13 bases between. This CDR3 has 11 amino acids.